This T cell receptor beta chain originates from a study of OX40 agonist ivuxolimab in advanced cancers. Study-wide background: Checkpoint inhibitors had been given previously to over 30% of patients. One hepatocellular carcinoma and a couple of cutaneous melanoma patients partially responded. Study-wide points: Researchers did not determine the expanded peripheral T cells' antigen specificity.

V shed 2 bases, J shed 3 bases, and the junction held 18 bases outside the gene matches. CDR1 is SGHNT, CDR2 YYREEE, per germline (reference sequence). This CDR3 spans 20 amino acids. In regard to this clone: The antigen remains undetermined.

Sequenced by immunoSEQ multiplex PCR; TCRdb stores in-frame clones only, minus some. The table lists about 68,000 clones, around 93% of them singletons. V is TRBV5-4 and J is TRBJ2-3, with TRBD2 matching 10 bases. The sequencing here drew on CD4+ or CD8+ T cells sorted from blood, taken in a trial of the OX40 agonist ivuxolimab. The TCR sequence derives from an adult with an advanced solid tumor such as melanoma, head and neck, liver or kidney cancer. CDR3 residues: CASSFWASGSFSGRTDTQYF. The DNA for the CDR3 is TGTGCCAGCAGCTTCTGGGCTAGCGGGAGCTTTAGTGGTAGGACAGATACGCAGTATTTT.